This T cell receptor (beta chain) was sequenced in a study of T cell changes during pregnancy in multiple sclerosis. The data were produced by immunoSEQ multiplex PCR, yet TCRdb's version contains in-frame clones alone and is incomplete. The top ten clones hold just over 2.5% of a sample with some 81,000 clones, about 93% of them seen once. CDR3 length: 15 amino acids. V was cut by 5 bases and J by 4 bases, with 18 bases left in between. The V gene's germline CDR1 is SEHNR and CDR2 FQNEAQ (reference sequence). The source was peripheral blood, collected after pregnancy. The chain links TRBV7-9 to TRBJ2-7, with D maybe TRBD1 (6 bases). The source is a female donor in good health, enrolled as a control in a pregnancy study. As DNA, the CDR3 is TGTGCCAGCAGCCGTGGTGAGGGGGATTCGTACGAGCAGTACTTC. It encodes CASSRGEGDSYEQYF.